This TCR beta chain derives from a study of T cell repertoires in cytomegalovirus infection. As for the study in general: Public signatures in TCR beta pointed to CMV infection and matching HLA type. The study's findings and limits: The ex vivo response was dominated by HLA-C-restricted CMV-specific TCR beta clonotypes. Based on cumulative public TCR beta family frequency, carriers of CMV plus the relevant HLA were identified.

With respect to this clonotype: The target antigen is unknown.

CDR1 and CDR2 (germline): SGDLS, YYNGEE. The CDR3 sequence is 15 residues long. V gave up 7 bases and J gave up 9 bases, with 23 bases separating them. MiXCR, applied by TCRdb to the reads, yields one record per CDR3 protein. The sample lists roughly 200,000 distinct CDR3 sequences; about 17% were seen once. The V gene is TRBV9, the J gene TRBJ2-1; no clear D. The source material was CD8+ T cells from PBMCs. The TCR sequence derives from a human donor in good health (CMV status not recorded). Some clones in this sample may be carry-over from other donors' samples. CDR3 coding DNA: TGTGCCAGCTCCCTCGGTTCCAGTGATGCCGGTGAGCAGTTCTTC. This encodes CASSLGSSDAGEQFF.